This T cell receptor (beta chain) emerged from a study of healthy donors' naive CD4 and CD8 T cells. This clonotype was observed a handful of times. Starting from about 0.45 ug of total RNA, TCR libraries were made with linear amplification. TCRdb processed the reads anew with MiXCR; each CDR3 protein has one entry. Of about 180,000 distinct CDR3 sequences listed, 65% to 75% were seen once; the top ten hold roughly 2.3%. The material sequenced was naive CD4+ and CD8+ T cells sorted from blood, pooled from several donors. This TCR was sampled from a pool of human donors in good health; the sample pools cells from several healthy donors.

The CDR3 sequence: CASRGTGSYEQYF. The CDR3 nucleotides read TGTGCCAGCAGGGGGACAGGTTCCTACGAGCAGTACTTC. The V call is TRBV6-2 or TRBV6-3, the J call TRBJ2-7; 8 bases align to TRBD1. J was trimmed by 1 base and V by 6 bases; bases with no gene match: 2. Germline loops: CDR1 MNHEY, CDR2 SVGEGT. The CDR3 extends over 13 amino acids.